This TCR beta chain is drawn from a study of blood T cell repertoires in COVID-19. Original handling: Nucleated cell counts were estimated from reference gene primer amplification. Produced via immunoSEQ multiplex PCR; TCRdb's table is partial and in-frame only. V and J calls and clone size follow that table, whereas D and trimming were derived from the DNA. The table has nearly 70,000 clones, about four fifths seen once. Material for sequencing was peripheral blood. This TCR was sampled from a woman of 80 years or more with acute or convalescent COVID-19.

As DNA, the CDR3 is TGCGCCACCCGGACAGACAGCACAGATACGCAGTATTTT. It yields the protein CATRTDSTDTQYF. The rearrangement uses TRBV5-1 and TRBJ2-3, with a possible D match to TRBD1 (6 bases). The CDR3 contains 13 residues. The germline V and J ends were trimmed by 9 bases and 0 bases, with 11 bases remaining between them. CDR1 is SGHRS, CDR2 YFSETQ, per germline.